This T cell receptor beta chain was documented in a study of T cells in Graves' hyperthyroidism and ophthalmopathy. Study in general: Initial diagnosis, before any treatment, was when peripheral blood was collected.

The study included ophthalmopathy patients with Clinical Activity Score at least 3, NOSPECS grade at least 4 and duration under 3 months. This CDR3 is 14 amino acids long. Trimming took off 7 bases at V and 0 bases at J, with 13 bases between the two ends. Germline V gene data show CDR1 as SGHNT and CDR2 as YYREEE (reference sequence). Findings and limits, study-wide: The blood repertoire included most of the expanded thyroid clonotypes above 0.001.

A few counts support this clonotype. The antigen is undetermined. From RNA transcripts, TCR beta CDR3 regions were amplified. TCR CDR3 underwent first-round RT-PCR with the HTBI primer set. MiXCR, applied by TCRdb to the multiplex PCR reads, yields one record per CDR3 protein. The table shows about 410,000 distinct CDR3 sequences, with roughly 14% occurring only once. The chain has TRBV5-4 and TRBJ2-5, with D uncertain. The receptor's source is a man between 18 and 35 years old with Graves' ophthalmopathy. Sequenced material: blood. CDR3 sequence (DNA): TGTGCCAGCCTTAATCGCGGCCACCAAGAGACCCAGTACTTC. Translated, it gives CASLNRGHQETQYF.